This T cell receptor beta chain is from a study of STAT5B mutations in CD4+ large granular lymphocyte leukemia. Study-wide background: When available, cryopreserved cells underwent CD8+ depletion before CD4+ selection.

Sequencing was performed with immunoSEQ multiplex PCR; in TCRdb, only in-frame clones are kept and a portion is missing. The sample includes a few thousand clones, roughly 71% of them seen just once. V lost 4 bases, J lost 1 base, and 7 bases lay in between. The CDR3 is made up of 13 amino acids. Germline-derived CDR1 and CDR2 are SNHLY and FYNNEI. Study conclusions and caveats: No patients shared main leukemic clonotypes, though less than 30% appeared at low frequency elsewhere. Without HLA matching, higher CD4+ than CD8+ T-LGLL clonality could reflect small sample size.

Comment on this clone: Antigen specificity is unknown.

Sample: PBMCs. The clonotype was recovered from a man between 65 and 85 years old with CD4+ T-cell large granular lymphocyte leukemia. This chain joins TRBV2 and TRBJ1-2, with D possibly TRBD1 on 5 matching bases. The CDR3 nucleotides are TGTGCCAGCAGTGGTCAGGGTAACTATGGCTACACCTTC. The encoded protein is CASSGQGNYGYTF.